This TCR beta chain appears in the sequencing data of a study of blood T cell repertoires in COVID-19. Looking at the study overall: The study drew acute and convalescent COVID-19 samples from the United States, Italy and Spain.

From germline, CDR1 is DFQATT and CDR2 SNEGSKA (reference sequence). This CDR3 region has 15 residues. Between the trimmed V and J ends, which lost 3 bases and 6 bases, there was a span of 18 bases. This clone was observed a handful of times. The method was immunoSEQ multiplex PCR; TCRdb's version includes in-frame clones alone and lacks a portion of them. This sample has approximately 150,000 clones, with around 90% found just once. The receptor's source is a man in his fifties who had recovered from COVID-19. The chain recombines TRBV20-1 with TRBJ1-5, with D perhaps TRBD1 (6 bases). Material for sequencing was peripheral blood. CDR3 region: CSASTSAGASQPQHF. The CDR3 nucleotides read TGCAGTGCTAGTACCTCGGCGGGGGCGTCTCAGCCCCAGCATTTT.